The 5 T cell receptor beta chains below come from one sample, sequenced in a study of neurological immune-mediated disorders. MiXCR, applied by TCRdb to the 5' RACE reads, yields one record per CDR3 protein. Of around 130,000 distinct CDR3 sequences listed, more than 2.5% are singletons. The sequenced sample was PBMCs. Receptor source: a woman aged 25 to 39 with multiple sclerosis.

This clonotype was counted ten times or more. The J gene is TRBJ2-3, the V gene TRBV5-1; D may be TRBD2 (6 bases). The CDR3 extends over 14 amino acids. Germline V gene lookup returns CDR1 SGHRS and CDR2 YFSETQ. The germline V and J ends were trimmed by 0 bases and 5 bases, with 10 bases remaining between them. The DNA for the CDR3 is TGCGCCAGCAGCTTGGCCACGGGGGTAGATACGCAGTATTTT. Its translation is CASSLATGVDTQYF.

This clonotype was recorded many times. The V gene is TRBV20-1, the J gene TRBJ1-1; unclear D gene. CDR1 and CDR2 (germline): DFQATT, SNEGSKA (reference sequence). The V end was cut by 6 bases, the J end by 1 base, with 12 bases between. There are 13 residues in the CDR3. Here the CDR3 DNA reads TGCAGTGCCCTCCCCCCAGGGAACACTGAAGCTTTCTTT. Its translation: CSALPPGNTEAFF.

The sample holds many counts of this clonotype. This rearrangement joins TRBV6-5 to TRBJ2-7, with D maybe TRBD2 (7 bases). The CDR3 consists of 14 residues. V shed 6 bases and J shed 4 bases, with 16 bases lying between them. CDR1 is MNHEY and CDR2 is SVGAGI in the germline V gene. CDR3 DNA sequence: TGTGCCAGCAGACGCCTACAGGGAGGGTACGAGCAGTACTTC. Encoded protein: CASRRLQGGYEQYF.

At least ten counts were recorded for this clonotype. V and J are TRBV7-8 and TRBJ2-7, with 8 bases that match TRBD1. The CDR3 consists of 18 residues. V gave up 1 base and J gave up 4 bases; unmatched junction bases: 15. Germline CDR1 is SGHVS and CDR2 is FQNEAQ. CDR3 loop: CASSLVVPAGQGLYEQYF. Here the CDR3 DNA reads TGTGCCAGCAGCTTAGTTGTCCCGGCTGGACAGGGTCTATACGAGCAGTACTTC.

This clonotype has at least ten counts. This sequence joins TRBV5-1 and TRBJ2-5; the D is unclear. Germline V gives CDR1 SGHRS, CDR2 YFSETQ. The CDR3 has 15 residues. Trimming pared 4 bases from V and 5 bases from J, leaving 18 bases between. CDR3 protein: CASSLAEGIFETQYF. DNA for the CDR3: TGCGCCAGCAGCCTGGCAGAAGGTATCTTCGAGACCCAGTACTTC.